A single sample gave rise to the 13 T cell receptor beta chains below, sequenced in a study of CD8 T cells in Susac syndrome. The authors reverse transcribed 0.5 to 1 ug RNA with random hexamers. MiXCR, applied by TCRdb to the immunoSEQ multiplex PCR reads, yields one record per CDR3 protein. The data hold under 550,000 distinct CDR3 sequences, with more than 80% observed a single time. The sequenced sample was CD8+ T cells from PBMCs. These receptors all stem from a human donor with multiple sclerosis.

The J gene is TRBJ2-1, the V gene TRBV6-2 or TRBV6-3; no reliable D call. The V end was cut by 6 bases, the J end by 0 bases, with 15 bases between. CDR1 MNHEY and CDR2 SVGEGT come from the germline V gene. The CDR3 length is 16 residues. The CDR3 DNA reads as TGTGCCAGCAGATCCTTTAGGACCAGCTCCTACAATGAGCAGTTCTTC. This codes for CASRSFRTSSYNEQFF.

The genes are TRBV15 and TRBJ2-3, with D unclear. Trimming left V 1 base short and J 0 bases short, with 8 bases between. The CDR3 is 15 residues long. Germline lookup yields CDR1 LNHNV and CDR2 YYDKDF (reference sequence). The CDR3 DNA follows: TGTGCCACCAGCAGAGCAGCGCGTAGCACAGATACGCAGTATTTT. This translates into CATSRAARSTDTQYF.

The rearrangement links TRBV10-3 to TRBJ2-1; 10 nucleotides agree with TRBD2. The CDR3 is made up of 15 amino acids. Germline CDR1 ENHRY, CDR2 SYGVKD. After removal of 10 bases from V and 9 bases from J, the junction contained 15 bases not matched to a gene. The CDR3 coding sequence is TGTGCCACGGGACTAGCGAGTCTTTTTTGGCCTGAGCAGTTCTTC. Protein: CATGLASLFWPEQFF.

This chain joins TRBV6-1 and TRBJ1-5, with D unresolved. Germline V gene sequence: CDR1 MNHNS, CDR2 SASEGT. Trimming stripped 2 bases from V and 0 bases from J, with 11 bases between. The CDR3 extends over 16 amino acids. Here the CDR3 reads CASSEPGQDSNQPQHF. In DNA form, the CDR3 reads TGTGCCAGCAGTGAACCCGGGCAGGATAGCAATCAGCCCCAGCATTTT.

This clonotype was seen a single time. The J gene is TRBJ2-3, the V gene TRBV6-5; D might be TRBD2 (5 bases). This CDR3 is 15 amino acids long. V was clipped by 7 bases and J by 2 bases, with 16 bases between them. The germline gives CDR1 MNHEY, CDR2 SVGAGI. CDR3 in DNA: TGTGCCAGCACCGTTACCGAGGGCCCCACAGATACGCAGTATTTT. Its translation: CASTVTEGPTDTQYF.

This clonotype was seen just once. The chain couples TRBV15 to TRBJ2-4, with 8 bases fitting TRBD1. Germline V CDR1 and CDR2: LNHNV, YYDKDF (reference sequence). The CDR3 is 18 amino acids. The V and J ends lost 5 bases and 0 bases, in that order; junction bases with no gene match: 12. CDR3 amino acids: CATSAADRVDLAKNIQYF. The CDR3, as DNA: TGTGCCACCAGCGCAGCGGACAGGGTCGACTTAGCCAAAAACATTCAGTACTTC.

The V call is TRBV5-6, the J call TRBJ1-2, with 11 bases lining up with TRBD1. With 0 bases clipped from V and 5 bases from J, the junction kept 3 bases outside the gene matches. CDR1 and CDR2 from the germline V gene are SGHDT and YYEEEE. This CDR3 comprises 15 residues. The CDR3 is CASSLGTGGRYGYTF. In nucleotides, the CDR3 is TGTGCCAGCAGCTTGGGGACAGGGGGCCGGTATGGCTACACCTTC.

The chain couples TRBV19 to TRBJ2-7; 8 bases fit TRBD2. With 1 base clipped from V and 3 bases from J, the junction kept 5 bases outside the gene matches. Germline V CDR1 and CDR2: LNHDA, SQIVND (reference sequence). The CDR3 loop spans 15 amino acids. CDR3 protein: CASSIGSGSVYEQYF. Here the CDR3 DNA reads TGTGCCAGTAGTATAGGCAGCGGGAGTGTCTACGAGCAGTACTTC.

The chain's CDR3 is CAAREGQGAFGYTF. CDR3 bases: TGTGCCGCGAGGGAGGGACAGGGGGCTTTCGGCTACACCTTC. The chain joins TRBV2 to TRBJ1-2; 12 nucleotides match TRBD1. The V and J ends lost 11 bases and 8 bases, in that order; junction bases with no gene match: 12. The germline V gene encodes CDR1 SNHLY and CDR2 FYNNEI. CDR3 size: 14 residues.

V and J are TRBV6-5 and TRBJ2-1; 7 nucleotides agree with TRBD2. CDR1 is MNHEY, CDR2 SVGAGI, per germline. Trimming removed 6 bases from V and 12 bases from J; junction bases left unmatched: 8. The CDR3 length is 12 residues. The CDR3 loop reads CASRPWGRGQFF. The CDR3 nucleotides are TGTGCCAGCAGACCCTGGGGGAGGGGGCAGTTCTTC.

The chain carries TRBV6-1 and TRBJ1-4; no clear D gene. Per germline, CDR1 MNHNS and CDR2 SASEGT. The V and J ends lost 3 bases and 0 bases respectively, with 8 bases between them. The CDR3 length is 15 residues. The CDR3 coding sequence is TGTGCCAGCAGTGAGGAATATGCAACTAATGAAAAACTGTTTTTT. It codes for CASSEEYATNEKLFF.

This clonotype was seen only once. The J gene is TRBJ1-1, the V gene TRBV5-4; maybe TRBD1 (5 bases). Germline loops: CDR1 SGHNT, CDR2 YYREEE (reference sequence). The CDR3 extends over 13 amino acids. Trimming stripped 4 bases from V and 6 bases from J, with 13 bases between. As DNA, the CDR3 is TGTGCCAGCAGCCCCGAGGAGGGACCTGAAGCTTTCTTT. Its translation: CASSPEEGPEAFF.

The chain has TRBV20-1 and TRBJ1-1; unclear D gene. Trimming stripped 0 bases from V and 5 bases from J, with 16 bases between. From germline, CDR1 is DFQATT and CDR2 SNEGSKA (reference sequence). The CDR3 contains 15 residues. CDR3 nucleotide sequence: TGCAGTGCTAGAGATTTCAAAGGACCCCCAACTGAAGCTTTCTTT. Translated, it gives CSARDFKGPPTEAFF.